This T cell receptor (beta chain) was found in a study of control samples from healthy donors and cancer patients. The CDR3 extends over 13 amino acids. Germline V gives CDR1 MDHEN, CDR2 SYDVKM. The V gene lost 4 bases and the J gene lost 5 bases, with 9 bases spanning the gap. Libraries were prepared by immunoSEQ multiplex PCR; TCRdb keeps only in-frame clonotypes and omits some of them. The data show approximately 130,000 clones, approximately 87% seen once. The sample taken for sequencing was blood. This rearrangement joins TRBV28 to TRBJ2-1; D may be TRBD1 (6 bases). The sequence was collected from a man aged 55 to 70 in good health. The CDR3, as DNA: TGTGCCAGCAGTTCGGACAGTAACAATGAGCAGTTCTTC. Protein sequence: CASSSDSNNEQFF.